This is a list of T cell receptor beta chains from one sample in a study of CD4 and CD8 cells across lung adenocarcinoma regions. TCRdb recomputed calls from the PCR reads with MiXCR, one row per CDR3 protein. The repertoire consists of over 6,000 distinct CDR3 sequences, with 45% to 70% occurring once and the leading ten covering roughly a quarter. The sample was CD4+ T cells from the center of a lung tumor. These receptors all come from a female donor with lung adenocarcinoma. The CD4 and CD8 labels of this study may be unreliable. Each CDR3 is given with its conserved first and last residue. A D gene is named only where the DNA matches it firmly. Size is omitted from some rows. Given values are once, few, many or a class for expanded clones.

clone_size	d_call	v_call	j_call	cdr3_nt	cdr3_aa
-	-	TRBV12-3/TRBV12-4	TRBJ2-3	TGTGCCAGCACCATTGACAGCATTGGCACAGATATTCAGTATTTT	CASTIDSIGTDIQYF
many	-	TRBV6-1	TRBJ2-6	TGTGCCAGCAGCATACAGGGTTCTGGGGCCAACGTCCTGACTTTC	CASSIQGSGANVLTF
-	-	TRBV6-5	TRBJ2-3	TGTGCCAGCAGTTACTCCCTAGTAGCCGACACAGAGACGCAGTATTTC	CASSYSLVADTETQYF
-	TRBD1	TRBV10-1	TRBJ2-1	TGCGCCAGCAGTGAGGTCCCTCAAGGCAGGGGGCTTTCGTCCCTCAATGAGCAGTTCTTC	CASSEVPQGRGLSSLNEQFF
large	TRBD2	TRBV24-1	TRBJ2-1	TGTGCCACCAGTGTCGGGACTAGCGGGAGGTTGACCAATGAGCAGTTCTTC	CATSVGTSGRLTNEQFF
-	TRBD1	TRBV6-1	TRBJ1-5	TGTGCCAGCAGCCGCCGACAGGGCCGCAATCAGCCCCAGCATTTT	CASSRRQGRNQPQHF
-	TRBD2	TRBV6-1	TRBJ2-1	TGTGCCAGCAGTAAACTAGCGGAGTACAATGAGCAGTTCTTC	CASSKLAEYNEQFF
-	TRBD1	TRBV23-1	TRBJ1-1	TGCGCCAGCTGGTGGCCCCGGGACAGGGGGCACACTGAAGCTTTCTTT	CASWWPRDRGHTEAFF
-	-	TRBV7-2	TRBJ2-1	TGTGCCAGCAGCGCCTTGGGGGGGCGCTACAATGAGCAGTTCTTC	CASSALGGRYNEQFF
-	-	TRBV6-1	TRBJ2-1	TGTGCCAGCAGCCGAGACAGTTCCAATGAGCAGTATTTC	CASSRDSSNEQYF
-	TRBD2	TRBV6-1	TRBJ2-3	TGTGCGGGGAGCGGGGCAGGAGACCAAGAGACCCAGTATTTC	CAGSGAGDQETQYF
few	-	TRBV27	TRBJ2-4	TGTGCCAGCACCAACCTCGGCCGGGACCAAAACACCCAGTACTTC	CASTNLGRDQNTQYF
-	-	TRBV6-1	TRBJ2-5	TGTGCCAGCAGTGAAGAGGTTTGGGAGACCCAGTACTTC	CASSEEVWETQYF
-	TRBD2	TRBV12-3/TRBV12-4	TRBJ2-1	TGTGCCAGCACCCCGCTTAGCGGGAAGGACTACAATGAGCAGTTCTTC	CASTPLSGKDYNEQFF
few	-	TRBV6-5	TRBJ2-5	TGTGCCAGCAGTTACGTCCTAAATCCCCTGGAGACCCAGTACTTC	CASSYVLNPLETQYF
-	TRBD2	TRBV11-2	TRBJ2-1	TGTGCCAGCAGCACTCTAGCGGGGTTAGAGCAGTTCTTC	CASSTLAGLEQFF
-	-	TRBV27	TRBJ2-7	TGTGCCAGCAGTCCCCACATCCGAGGGGAGCAGTACTTC	CASSPHIRGEQYF
-	TRBD1	TRBV6-1	TRBJ2-4	TGTGCCAGCAGCAGCGACAGGGGGGTTTTGAACATTCAGTACTTC	CASSSDRGVLNIQYF
few	TRBD2	TRBV25-1	TRBJ2-1	TGTGCCAGCAGTGACAGGACCGGACTAGCGGTTAGCTCCTACAATGAGCAGTTCTTC	CASSDRTGLAVSSYNEQFF
-	-	TRBV11-3	TRBJ2-3	TGTGCCAGCAGCTTATCGAGGGGCACAGATACGCAGTATTTT	CASSLSRGTDTQYF
-	-	TRBV27	TRBJ2-5	TGTGCCAGCGCGGGTCGCGGGGGCCGGGGCCAAGATACCCAGTACTTC	CASAGRGGRGQDTQYF
-	-	TRBV10-3	TRBJ2-5	TGTGCCATCAGTGAGGGTGTGGCCCAAGAGACCCAGTACTTC	CAISEGVAQETQYF
-	TRBD1	TRBV14	TRBJ2-7	TGTGCCAGCAGCCCATTGACAGGGAACGAGCAGTACTTC	CASSPLTGNEQYF
-	-	TRBV6-1	TRBJ2-1	TGTGCCAGCAGAGGGGCAACCCCCTATCGCTCCTACAATGAGCAGTTCTTC	CASRGATPYRSYNEQFF
-	-	TRBV27	TRBJ2-3	TGTGCCAGCAGGTCCCGCGGAGGGCGAGGCACAGAGACGCAGTATTTC	CASRSRGGRGTETQYF
-	-	TRBV6-1	TRBJ2-1	TGTGCCAGCAGTGAATGGAGCGGGCGCAGCAATGAGCAGTTCTTC	CASSEWSGRSNEQFF
-	-	TRBV6-1	TRBJ1-1	TGTGCCAGCAGTGGAGCCTGGGGCCGAGCGAACACTGAAGCTTTCTTT	CASSGAWGRANTEAFF
once	-	TRBV6-1	TRBJ2-3	TGTGCCAGCAGAATGACCGGAGAGCAAGATACCCAGTACTTT	CASRMTGEQDTQYF
-	TRBD2	TRBV6-1	TRBJ2-4	TGTGCGAGCCGCGTCTCGGGGGGGAGCGCCAAAGACACGCAGTATTTC	CASRVSGGSAKDTQYF
-	-	TRBV24-1	TRBJ2-2	TGTGCCACCAGTGACCCGGGACTGCTGAACACCGGGGAGCTGTTTTTT	CATSDPGLLNTGELFF
-	-	TRBV6-1	TRBJ2-7	TGTGCCAGCAGTCAACCTAGAGGCGAGCAGTACTTC	CASSQPRGEQYF
-	TRBD2	TRBV7-3	TRBJ2-5	TGTGCGGGCAGCGGGGGGCGTGACGAAGATACGCAGTACTTC	CAGSGGRDEDTQYF
-	TRBD2	TRBV6-1	TRBJ2-1	TGTGCCAGTGCTCTAGCGGGAGCACAGGAGCAGTTCTTC	CASALAGAQEQFF
-	-	TRBV6-1	TRBJ2-7	TGTGCCAGCAGAGCTGGCCGAGAACCAGATACGCAGTACTTC	CASRAGREPDTQYF
-	-	TRBV6-1	TRBJ2-7	TGTGCCAGCACCAGGACCCGAAGTCTCCACGGAGTGGAGCAGTACTTC	CASTRTRSLHGVEQYF
few	-	TRBV6-5	TRBJ2-7	TGTGCCAGCAGTTACTCGACTGAGACCTACGAGCAGTACTTC	CASSYSTETYEQYF
-	-	TRBV6-1	TRBJ2-7	TGTGCCAGCAGTGAAGCGCGCGGGGACCCCTACAATGAGCAGTACTTC	CASSEARGDPYNEQYF
few	-	TRBV6-1	TRBJ1-1	TGTGCCAGCAGCCGTTTGAACACTGAAGCTTTCTTT	CASSRLNTEAFF
-	-	TRBV6-5	TRBJ2-5	TGTGCCAGCAGTTACGGGGGGCTGGCGGCCTGGGTGCGGGGCCCAGATACCCAGTACTTC	CASSYGGLAAWVRGPDTQYF
-	-	TRBV7-9	TRBJ2-1	TGTGCCAGCAGTAAAGGGGGGGCTTTCAAGGAGACCCAGTTCTTC	CASSKGGAFKETQFF
few	-	TRBV10-2	TRBJ2-1	TGCGCCACTCTCCTGGGGTTAATTGGGGATGAGCAGTTCTTC	CATLLGLIGDEQFF
-	TRBD1	TRBV6-1	TRBJ1-2	TGTGCCAGCAGGCCAGGGGGCTTTAGCTATGGCTACACCTTC	CASRPGGFSYGYTF
-	-	TRBV20-1	TRBJ1-2	TGCAGTGCTAGAGGGACAGCTAACTATGGCTACACCTTC	CSARGTANYGYTF
-	-	TRBV6-5	TRBJ2-1	TGTGCCAGCAGTTTGGACTATCTCAATGAGCAGTTCTTC	CASSLDYLNEQFF
-	-	TRBV27	TRBJ2-3	TGTGCCAGCAGTTTTGGGCCGTGGGATACGCAGTATTTT	CASSFGPWDTQYF
-	TRBD2	TRBV27	TRBJ2-1	TGTGCCACACTCGGGGAGGGCCGTAGTGCGCAGTTCTTC	CATLGEGRSAQFF
-	TRBD2	TRBV6-1	TRBJ2-7	TGTGCCAGCGTCCAAGCTAGCGGGGCCTACGAGCAGTACTTC	CASVQASGAYEQYF
-	-	TRBV27	TRBJ2-5	TGTGCCACGGGGAACGGGGGCCGTGACCAAGACACCCAGTACTTC	CATGNGGRDQDTQYF
few	TRBD2	TRBV6-1	TRBJ2-1	TGTGCCAGCAGTGTTTCCAGGGGTCTCCCGGGACTAGCGTTTGAGCAGTTCTTC	CASSVSRGLPGLAFEQFF
-	TRBD2	TRBV27	TRBJ2-1	TGTGCCAGCAGCATAGGAAGACTAGCGGGGTTCAATGAGCAGTTCTTC	CASSIGRLAGFNEQFF
medium-sized	-	TRBV6-1	TRBJ2-3	TGTGCCAGCAACACCTTACCCCTGGGGACATATTTT	CASNTLPLGTYF
medium-sized	TRBD2	TRBV12-3/TRBV12-4	TRBJ2-2	TGTGCCAGCAGTTTTTGGACTAGCGTATCGAACACCGGGGAGCTGTTTTTT	CASSFWTSVSNTGELFF
-	TRBD2	TRBV10-3	TRBJ2-5	TGTGCCATCAGTGATCCCGGGACTAGCGGCACCTATGAGCAGTACTTC	CAISDPGTSGTYEQYF
-	TRBD2	TRBV6-1	TRBJ2-3	TGTGCCAGCATCATGGGGGGGGGCACAGATACGCAGTATTTT	CASIMGGGTDTQYF